A selection of T cell receptor beta chains follows, all from one sample in a study of OX40 agonist ivuxolimab in advanced cancers. Profiling relied on immunoSEQ multiplex PCR, and the TCRdb table lists in-frame clones only, not all of them. The sample includes approximately 15,000 clones, about 86% of them seen just once. Sequenced material: CD4+ or CD8+ T cells sorted from blood, taken in a trial of the OX40 agonist ivuxolimab. The source is an adult with an advanced solid tumor such as melanoma, head and neck, liver or kidney cancer. Both conserved end residues are part of each CDR3. Each record gives: clone size, V gene, CDR3 length, D gene, J gene, CDR3 protein, CDR3 DNA. A D gene is named only where the DNA matches it firmly. Size is omitted from some rows. Given values are once, few, many or a class for expanded clones.

once	TRBV7-9	12	-	TRBJ1-5	CASSFGNQPQHF	TGTGCCAGCAGCTTCGGCAATCAGCCCCAGCATTTT
-	TRBV28	11	-	TRBJ1-2	CASGGGRGYTF	TGTGCCAGCGGTGGGGGGCGAGGCTACACCTTC
once	TRBV7-8	12	-	TRBJ1-1	CASSTQGIEAFF	TGTGCCAGCAGCACCCAGGGTATTGAAGCTTTCTTT
once	TRBV5-4	12	-	TRBJ1-1	CASSLPDTEAFF	TGTGCCAGCAGCTTGCCAGACACTGAAGCTTTCTTT
-	TRBV7-6	12	TRBD2	TRBJ2-1	CAAGGLAGGRFF	TGTGCCGCGGGAGGACTAGCGGGAGGACGGTTCTTC
-	TRBV7-8	13	-	TRBJ2-3	CASSPPREDTQYF	TGTGCCAGCAGCCCCCCCAGGGAGGATACGCAGTATTTT
once	TRBV28	14	-	TRBJ2-3	CASKAWGATDTQYF	TGTGCCAGCAAGGCCTGGGGCGCCACAGATACGCAGTATTTT
-	TRBV28	16	TRBD1	TRBJ1-6	CASHTLGTGDNSPLHF	TGTGCCAGCCATACCCTGGGGACAGGGGATAATTCACCCCTCCACTTT
-	TRBV28	11	-	TRBJ1-2	CALGGPYGYTF	TGTGCCCTGGGGGGGCCCTATGGCTACACCTTC
-	TRBV6-5	15	-	TRBJ2-2	CASSPTGPRDGELFF	TGTGCCAGCAGTCCAACGGGTCCCCGCGACGGGGAGCTGTTTTTT
few	TRBV28	15	-	TRBJ1-2	CASSSDQLQSSGYTF	TGTGCCAGCAGTTCAGACCAGCTCCAAAGTAGTGGCTACACCTTC